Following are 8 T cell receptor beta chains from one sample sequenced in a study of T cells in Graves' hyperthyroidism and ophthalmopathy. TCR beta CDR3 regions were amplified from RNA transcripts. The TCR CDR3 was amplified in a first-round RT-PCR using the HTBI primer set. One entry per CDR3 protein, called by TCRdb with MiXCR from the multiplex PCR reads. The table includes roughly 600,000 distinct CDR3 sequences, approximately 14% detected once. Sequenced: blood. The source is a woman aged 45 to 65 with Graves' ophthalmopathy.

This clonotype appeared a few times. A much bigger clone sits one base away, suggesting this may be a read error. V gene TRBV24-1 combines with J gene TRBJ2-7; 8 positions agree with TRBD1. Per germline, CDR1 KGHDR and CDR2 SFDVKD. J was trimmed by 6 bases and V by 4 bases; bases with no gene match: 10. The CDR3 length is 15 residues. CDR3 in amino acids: CATSEGQAGTREQYF. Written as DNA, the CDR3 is TGTGCCACCAGTGAGGGACAGGCTGGAACACGCGAGCAGTACTTC.

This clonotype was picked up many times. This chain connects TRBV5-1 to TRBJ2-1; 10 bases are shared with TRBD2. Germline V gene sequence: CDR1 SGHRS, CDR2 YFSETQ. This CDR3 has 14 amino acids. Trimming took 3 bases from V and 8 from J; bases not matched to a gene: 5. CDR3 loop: CASSSPSGSDEQFF. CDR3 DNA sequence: TGCGCCAGCAGCTCTCCTAGCGGGAGCGATGAGCAGTTCTTC.

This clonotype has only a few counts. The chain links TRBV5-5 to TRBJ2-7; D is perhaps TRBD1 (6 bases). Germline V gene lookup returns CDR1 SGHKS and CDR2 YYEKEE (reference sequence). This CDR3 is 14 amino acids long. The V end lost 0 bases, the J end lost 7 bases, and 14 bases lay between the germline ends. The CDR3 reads CASSLVAGAWEQYF. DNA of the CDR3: TGTGCCAGCAGCTTGGTAGCAGGGGCTTGGGAGCAGTACTTC.

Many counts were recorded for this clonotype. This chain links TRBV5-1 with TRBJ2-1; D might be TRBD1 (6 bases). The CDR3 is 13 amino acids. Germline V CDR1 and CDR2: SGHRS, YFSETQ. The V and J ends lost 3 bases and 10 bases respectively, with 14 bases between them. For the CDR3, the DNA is TGCGCCAGCAGCTGGGACACCCCCAGCGAGCAGTTCTTC. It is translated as CASSWDTPSEQFF.

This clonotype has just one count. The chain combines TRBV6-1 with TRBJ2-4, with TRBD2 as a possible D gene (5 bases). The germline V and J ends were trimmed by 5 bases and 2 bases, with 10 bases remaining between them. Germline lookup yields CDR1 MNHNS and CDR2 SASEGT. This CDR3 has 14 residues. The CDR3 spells CASSPPGSKNIQYF. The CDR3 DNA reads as TGTGCCAGCAGTCCGCCGGGATCCAAAAACATTCAGTACTTC.

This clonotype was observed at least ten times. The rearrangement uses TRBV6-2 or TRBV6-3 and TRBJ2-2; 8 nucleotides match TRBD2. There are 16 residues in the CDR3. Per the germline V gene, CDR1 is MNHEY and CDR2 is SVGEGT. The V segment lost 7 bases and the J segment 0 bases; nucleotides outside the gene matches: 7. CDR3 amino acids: CASTNPGLANTGELFF. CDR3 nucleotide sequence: TGTGCCAGCACCAACCCGGGACTAGCGAACACCGGGGAGCTGTTTTTT.

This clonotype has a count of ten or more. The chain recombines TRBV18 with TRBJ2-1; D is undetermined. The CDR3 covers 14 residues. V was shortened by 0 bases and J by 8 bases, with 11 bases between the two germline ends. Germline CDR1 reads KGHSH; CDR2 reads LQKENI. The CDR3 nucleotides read TGTGCCAGCTCACCACCGGCCAGGTGGGATGAGCAGTTCTTC. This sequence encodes CASSPPARWDEQFF.

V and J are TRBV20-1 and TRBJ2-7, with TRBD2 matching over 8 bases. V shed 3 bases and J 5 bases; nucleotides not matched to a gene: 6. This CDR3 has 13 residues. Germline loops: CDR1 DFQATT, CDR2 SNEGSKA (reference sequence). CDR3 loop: CSASRGLADEQYF. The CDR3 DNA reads TGCAGTGCTAGTCGCGGACTAGCTGACGAGCAGTACTTC.